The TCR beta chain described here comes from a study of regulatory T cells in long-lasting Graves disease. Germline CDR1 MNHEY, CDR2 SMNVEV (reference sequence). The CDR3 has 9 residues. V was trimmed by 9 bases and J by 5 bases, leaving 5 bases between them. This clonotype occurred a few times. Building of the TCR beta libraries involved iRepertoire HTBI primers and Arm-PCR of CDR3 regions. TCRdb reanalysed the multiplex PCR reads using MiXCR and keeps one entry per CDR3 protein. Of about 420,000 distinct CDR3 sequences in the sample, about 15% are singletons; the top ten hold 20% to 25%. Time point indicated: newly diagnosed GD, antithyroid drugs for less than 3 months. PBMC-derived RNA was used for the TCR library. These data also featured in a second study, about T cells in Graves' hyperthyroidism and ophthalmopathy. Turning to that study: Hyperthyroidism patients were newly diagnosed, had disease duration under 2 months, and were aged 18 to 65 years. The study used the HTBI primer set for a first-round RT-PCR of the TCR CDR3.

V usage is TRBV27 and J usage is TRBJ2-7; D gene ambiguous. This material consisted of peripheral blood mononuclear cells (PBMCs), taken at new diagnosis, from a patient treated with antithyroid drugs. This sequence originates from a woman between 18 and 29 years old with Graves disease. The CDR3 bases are TGTGCCAGGCCGGACGAGCAGTACTTC. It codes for CARPDEQYF.